One and the same sample provided the 14 T cell receptor beta chains below, sequenced in a study of blood T cell repertoires in COVID-19 (dated by TCRdb to about 2020). The library was generated by the immunoSEQ multiplex PCR assay. Not all clones reach the TCRdb copy of this immuneACCESS table, which keeps in-frame sequences only. Checked studies attribute under half of the gap to unresolved V genes and leave the rest unexplained. The sample table contains 150,000 to 190,000 clones; only one count was recorded for around 84% of them. Jointly, the top ten make up around a tenth of the sample. The sequenced sample consisted of peripheral blood. Receptors originate from a woman aged 45 to 65 with acute or convalescent COVID-19.

CDR3 sequence: CASSLQGLGNQPQHF. DNA of the CDR3: TGTGCCAGCAGTTTGCAGGGTCTGGGCAATCAGCCCCAGCATTTT. This chain uses TRBV2 with TRBJ1-5; D is perhaps TRBD1 (5 bases). Germline V gene sequence: CDR1 SNHLY, CDR2 FYNNEI. The CDR3 has 15 residues. V was shortened by 5 bases and J by 2 bases, with 13 bases between the two germline ends. The variable domain in full, completed from reference TRBV2 and TRBJ1-5, reads EPEVTQTPSHQVTQMGQEVILRCVPISNHLYFYWYRQILGQKVEFLVSFYNNEISEKSEIFDDQFSVERPDGSNFTLKIRSTKLEDSAMYFCASSLQGLGNQPQHFGDGTRLSIL.

CDR3 amino acids: CASSLEGAGGPNIQYF. Written as DNA, the CDR3 is TGTGCCAGCAGCTTAGAAGGAGCGGGGGGGCCCAACATTCAGTACTTC. The J gene is TRBJ2-4, the V gene TRBV11-2; 10 nucleotides line up with TRBD2. The germline V gene has CDR1 SGHAT and CDR2 FQNNGV. This CDR3 is 16 amino acids long. V shed 0 bases, J shed 7 bases, and the junction held 6 bases outside the gene matches. Drawing the rest from reference TRBV11-2 and TRBJ2-4, the complete variable domain is EAGVAQSPRYKIIEKRQSVAFWCNPISGHATLYWYQQILGQGPKLLIQFQNNGVVDDSQLPKDRFSAERLKGVDSTLKIQPAKLEDSAVYLCASSLEGAGGPNIQYFGAGTRLSVL.

The rearrangement uses TRBV29-1 and TRBJ1-1; D is perhaps TRBD1 (6 bases). This CDR3 spans 12 amino acids. Germline lookup yields CDR1 SQVTM and CDR2 ANQGSEA. V dropped 4 bases and J dropped 8 bases, with 14 bases sitting between them. CDR3 residues: CSVVSRQGEAFF. The DNA for the CDR3 is TGCAGCGTTGTAAGCCGGCAGGGGGAAGCTTTCTTT.

The CDR3 spells CASSQVGGALSYEQFF. DNA for the CDR3: TGTGCCAGCAGCCAAGTCGGGGGGGCCTTGTCCTATGAGCAGTTCTTC. The V gene is TRBV7-2, the J gene TRBJ2-1, with 8 positions matching TRBD2. This CDR3 region has 16 residues. Germline lookup yields CDR1 SGHTA and CDR2 FQGNSA. V gave up 5 bases and J gave up 8 bases; unmatched junction bases: 14.

This sequence joins TRBV5-6 and TRBJ2-5, with TRBD2 matching 8 bases. V lost 4 bases, J lost 5 bases, and 4 bases stayed unmatched. This CDR3 comprises 13 residues. CDR1 is SGHDT and CDR2 is YYEEEE in the germline V gene. This chain's CDR3 is CASSREGRETQYF. CDR3 coding DNA: TGTGCCAGCAGCCGGGAGGGACGGGAGACCCAGTACTTC.

The J gene is TRBJ2-5, the V gene TRBV5-4; 8 bases fit TRBD1. This CDR3 region has 14 residues. Germline CDR1 reads SGHNT; CDR2 reads YYREEE (reference sequence). V was pared by 2 bases and J by 5 bases, with 5 bases of the junction left unmatched. CDR3 protein: CASSFGQGVETQYF. The CDR3 bases are TGTGCCAGCAGCTTCGGACAGGGTGTCGAGACCCAGTACTTC.

The rearrangement uses TRBV4-3 and TRBJ1-1, with D possibly being TRBD1 (5 bases). Germline V gene data show CDR1 as LGHNA and CDR2 as YSLEER. V was trimmed by 4 bases and J by 5 bases, leaving 11 bases between them. The CDR3 totals 13 residues. The CDR3 loop reads CASSPVGGTEAFF. CDR3 DNA sequence: TGCGCCAGCAGCCCGGTCGGGGGGACTGAAGCTTTCTTT.

This chain joins TRBV19 and TRBJ1-4; D unresolved. The CDR3 is 15 residues long. CDR1 and CDR2 from the germline V gene are LNHDA and SQIVND (reference sequence). The V end was cut by 6 bases, the J end by 3 bases, with 14 bases between. CDR3 region: CASSPRHNPNEKLFF. The CDR3 nucleotides read TGTGCCAGTAGCCCCCGACACAACCCTAATGAAAAACTGTTTTTT.

This chain joins TRBV28 and TRBJ1-2; D is perhaps TRBD1 (6 bases). The V end lost 6 bases, the J end lost 3 bases, and 20 bases lay between the germline ends. The CDR3 extends over 16 amino acids. Germline V gene lookup returns CDR1 MDHEN and CDR2 SYDVKM. CDR3 protein: CASSSGAEVRYYGYTF. In nucleotides, the CDR3 is TGTGCCAGCAGCTCAGGGGCTGAAGTGAGGTACTATGGCTACACCTTC.

The V call is TRBV2, the J call TRBJ1-6, with D possibly being TRBD1 (6 bases). The CDR3 spans 14 residues. Per germline, CDR1 SNHLY and CDR2 FYNNEI. The V and J ends lost 3 bases and 4 bases respectively, with 7 bases between them. DNA of the CDR3: TGTGCCAGCAGTGATGGACAGTATAATTCACCCCTCCACTTT. Protein: CASSDGQYNSPLHF.

This rearrangement joins TRBV10-2 to TRBJ2-5; D might be TRBD1 (5 bases). The germline CDR1 and CDR2 sequences are WSHSY and SAAADI. The CDR3 runs to 19 residues. V gave up 0 bases and J gave up 5 bases, with 25 bases separating them. The CDR3 DNA reads TGCGCCAGCAGTGAGTCAGCACGATCGGACACCACTTCGTGGGAGACCCAGTACTTC. Translated, it gives CASSESARSDTTSWETQYF.

The rearrangement links TRBV5-1 to TRBJ1-4, with 10 nucleotides matching TRBD1. The germline gives CDR1 SGHRS, CDR2 YFSETQ. The J segment lost 3 bases and the V segment lost 0 bases, leaving 2 bases of the junction unmatched. This CDR3 is built from 16 residues. In DNA, the CDR3 is TGCGCCAGCAGCTTGGATGGACAGGGGGCTAATGAAAAACTGTTTTTT. Translation gives CASSLDGQGANEKLFF.

CDR3: CASSFDRGTETQYF. CDR3 DNA sequence: TGTGCCAGCAGCTTTGACAGGGGCACAGAGACCCAGTACTTC. The chain joins TRBV7-2 to TRBJ2-5; 8 bases agree with TRBD1. This CDR3 contains 14 residues. Unmatched junction bases numbered 4, after V lost 3 bases and J lost 4 bases. CDR1 is SGHTA and CDR2 is FQGNSA in the germline V gene.

The CDR3 DNA follows: TGTGCCAGTAGTATAGCTTTGGGGCAGCTGAATTCACCCCTCCACTTT. As protein: CASSIALGQLNSPLHF. The V call is TRBV19, the J call TRBJ1-6; TRBD1 is a possible D gene (5 bases). V lost 1 base to trimming and J lost 7 bases, with 14 bases between them. Germline CDR1 reads LNHDA; CDR2 reads SQIVND (reference sequence). This CDR3 spans 16 amino acids.